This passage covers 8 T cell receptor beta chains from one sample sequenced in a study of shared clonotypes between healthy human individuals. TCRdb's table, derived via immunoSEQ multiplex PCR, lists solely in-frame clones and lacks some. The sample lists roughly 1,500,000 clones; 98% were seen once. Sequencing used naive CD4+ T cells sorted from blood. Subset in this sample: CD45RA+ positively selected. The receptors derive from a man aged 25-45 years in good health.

DNA of the CDR3: TGCGCCAGCAGCCAAGAAAGGACGACTAGCGGGAACACAGATACGCAGTATTTT. This gives the protein CASSQERTTSGNTDTQYF. The rearrangement uses TRBV4-1 and TRBJ2-3; TRBD2 matches 11 bases. The V segment lost 0 bases and the J segment 2 bases; nucleotides outside the gene matches: 7. Germline lookup yields CDR1 MGHRA and CDR2 YSYEKL. The CDR3 extends over 18 amino acids.

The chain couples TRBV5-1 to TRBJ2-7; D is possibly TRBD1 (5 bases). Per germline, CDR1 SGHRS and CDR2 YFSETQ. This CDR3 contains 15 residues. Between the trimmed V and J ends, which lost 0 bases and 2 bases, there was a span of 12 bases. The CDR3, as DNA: TGCGCCAGCAGCTTGGGGGCAAGGGGCACCTACGAGCAGTACTTC. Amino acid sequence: CASSLGARGTYEQYF.

The CDR3, as DNA: TGTGCCAGCAGCGTTGCCCCCGACAGGGGTTTAAACGAGCAGTACTTC. It is translated as CASSVAPDRGLNEQYF. The chain is built from TRBV9 and TRBJ2-7; 8 nucleotides align to TRBD1. This CDR3 spans 16 amino acids. Germline V lookup: CDR1 SGDLS, CDR2 YYNGEE. J gave up 5 bases and V 2 bases, and 12 bases lay outside the gene matches.

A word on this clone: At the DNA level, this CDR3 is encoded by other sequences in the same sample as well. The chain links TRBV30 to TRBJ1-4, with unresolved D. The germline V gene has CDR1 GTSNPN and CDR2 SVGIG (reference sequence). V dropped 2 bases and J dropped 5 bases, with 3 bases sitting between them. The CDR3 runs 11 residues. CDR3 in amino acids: CAWSLNEKLFF. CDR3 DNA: TGTGCCTGGAGTTTGAATGAAAAACTGTTTTTT. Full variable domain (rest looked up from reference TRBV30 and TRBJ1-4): SQTIHQWPATLVQPVGSPLSLECTVEGTSNPNLYWYRQAAGRGLQLLFYSVGIGQISSEVPQNLSASRPQDRQFILSSKKLLLSDSGFYLCAWSLNEKLFFGSGTQLSVL.

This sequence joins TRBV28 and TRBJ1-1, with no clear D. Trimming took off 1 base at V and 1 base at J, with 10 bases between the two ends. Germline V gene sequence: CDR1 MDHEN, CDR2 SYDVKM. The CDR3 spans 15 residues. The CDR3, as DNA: TGTGCCAGCAGTTTATACCCGGTTACGAACACTGAAGCTTTCTTT. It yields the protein CASSLYPVTNTEAFF.

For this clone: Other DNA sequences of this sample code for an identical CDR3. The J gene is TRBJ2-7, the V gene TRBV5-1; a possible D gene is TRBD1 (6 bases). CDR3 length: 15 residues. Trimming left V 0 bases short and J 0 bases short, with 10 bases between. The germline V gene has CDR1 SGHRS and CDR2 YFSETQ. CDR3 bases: TGCGCCAGCAGCTTGGTAGGGACACCCTCCTACGAGCAGTACTTC. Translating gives CASSLVGTPSYEQYF.

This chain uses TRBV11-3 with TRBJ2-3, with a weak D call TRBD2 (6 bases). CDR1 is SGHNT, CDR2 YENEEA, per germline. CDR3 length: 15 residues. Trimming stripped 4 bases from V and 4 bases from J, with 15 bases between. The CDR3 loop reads CASSSQAGLPDTQYF. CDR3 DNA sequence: TGTGCCAGCAGCTCCCAGGCGGGGCTGCCAGATACGCAGTATTTT.

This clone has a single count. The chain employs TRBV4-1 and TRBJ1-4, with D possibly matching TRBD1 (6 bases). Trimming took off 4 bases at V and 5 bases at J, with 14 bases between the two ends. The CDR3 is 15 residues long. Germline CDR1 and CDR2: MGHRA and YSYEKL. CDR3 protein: CASSLHRAQNEKLFF. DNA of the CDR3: TGCGCCAGCAGCCTCCACAGGGCCCAGAATGAAAAACTGTTTTTT.